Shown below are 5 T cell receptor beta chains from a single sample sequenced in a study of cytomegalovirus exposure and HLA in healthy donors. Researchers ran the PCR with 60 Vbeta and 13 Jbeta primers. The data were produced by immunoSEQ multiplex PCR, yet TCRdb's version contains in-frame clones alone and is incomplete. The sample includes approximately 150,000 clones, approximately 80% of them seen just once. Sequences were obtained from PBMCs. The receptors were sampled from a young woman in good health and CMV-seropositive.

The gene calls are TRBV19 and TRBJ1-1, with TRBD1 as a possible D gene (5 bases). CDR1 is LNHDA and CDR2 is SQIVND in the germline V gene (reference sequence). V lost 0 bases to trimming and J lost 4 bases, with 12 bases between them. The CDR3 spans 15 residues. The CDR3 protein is CASSIEGRGRTEAFF. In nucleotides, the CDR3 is TGTGCCAGTAGTATAGAGGGAAGGGGTCGCACTGAAGCTTTCTTT.

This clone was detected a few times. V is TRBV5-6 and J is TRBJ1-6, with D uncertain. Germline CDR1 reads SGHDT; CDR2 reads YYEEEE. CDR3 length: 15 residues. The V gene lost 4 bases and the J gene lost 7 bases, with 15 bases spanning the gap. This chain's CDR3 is CASSPTWGGNSPLHF. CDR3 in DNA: TGTGCCAGCAGCCCGACGTGGGGAGGGAATTCACCCCTCCACTTT.

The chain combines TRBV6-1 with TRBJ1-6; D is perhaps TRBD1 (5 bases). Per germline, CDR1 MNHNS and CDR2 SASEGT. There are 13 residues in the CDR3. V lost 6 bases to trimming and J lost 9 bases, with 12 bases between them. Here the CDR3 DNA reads TGTGCCAGCAGGGAGGGGCAGGGTTCACCCCTCCACTTT. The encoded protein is CASREGQGSPLHF.

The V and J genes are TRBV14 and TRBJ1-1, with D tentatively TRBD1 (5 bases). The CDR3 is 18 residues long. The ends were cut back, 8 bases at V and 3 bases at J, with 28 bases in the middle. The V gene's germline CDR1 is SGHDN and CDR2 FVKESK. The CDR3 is CASGGSGVWLSEDTEAFF. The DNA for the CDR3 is TGTGCCAGCGGAGGGTCGGGGGTGTGGCTGTCGGAGGACACTGAAGCTTTCTTT. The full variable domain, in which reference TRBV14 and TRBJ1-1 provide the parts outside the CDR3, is EAGVTQFPSHSVIEKGQTVTLRCDPISGHDNLYWYRRVMGKEIKFLLHFVKESKQDESGMPNNRFLAERTGGTYSTLKVQPAELEDSGVYFCASGGSGVWLSEDTEAFFGQGTRLTVV.

Here the CDR3 reads CATTTTPAGNTIYF. The CDR3 coding sequence is TGCGCCACCACCACTACCCCCGCCGGAAACACCATATATTTT. The chain uses TRBV4-1 and TRBJ1-3, with D uncertain. V gave up 10 bases and J gave up 4 bases, with 17 bases separating them. The germline gives CDR1 MGHRA, CDR2 YSYEKL. This CDR3 is 14 amino acids long.